The table lists the clone carrying this TCR beta chain with a few counts. Its matching antigen is unknown. CDR1 and CDR2 from the germline V gene are SGHRS and YFSETQ. This CDR3 comprises 15 residues. V gave up 5 bases and J gave up 3 bases, with 18 bases separating them. The data stem from a study of identical twins. Points from the study as a whole: These conclusions were based on statistical analysis (cross-sectional, not following the same donors). Out-of-frame beta sequences exhibited a weaker degree of excess twin sharing.

TCRdb analysed the 5' RACE reads with MiXCR anew, one entry per CDR3 protein. The table includes 450,000 or so distinct CDR3 sequences, about 14% detected once. The same data also went into a second study, on yellow fever vaccine responses in identical twins.

Sequencing was carried out using CD4+ T cells sorted from blood. The source is a young woman in good health. The chain recombines TRBV5-1 with TRBJ2-7, with a weak D call TRBD1 (5 bases). This CDR3 reads CASRLRSQRGYEQYF. The CDR3 nucleotides are TGCGCCAGCAGGCTGAGGAGCCAAAGGGGCTACGAGCAGTACTTC.